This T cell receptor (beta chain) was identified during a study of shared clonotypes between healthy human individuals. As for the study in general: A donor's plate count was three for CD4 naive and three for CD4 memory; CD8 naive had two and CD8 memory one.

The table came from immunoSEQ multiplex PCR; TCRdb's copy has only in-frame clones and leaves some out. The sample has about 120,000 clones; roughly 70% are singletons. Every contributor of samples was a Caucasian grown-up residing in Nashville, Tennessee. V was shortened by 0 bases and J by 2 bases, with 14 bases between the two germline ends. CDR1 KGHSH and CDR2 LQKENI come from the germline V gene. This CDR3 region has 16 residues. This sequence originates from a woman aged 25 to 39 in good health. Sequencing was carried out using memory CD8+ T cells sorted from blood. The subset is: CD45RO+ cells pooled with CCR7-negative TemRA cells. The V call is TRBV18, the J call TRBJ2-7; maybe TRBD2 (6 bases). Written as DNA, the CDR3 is TGTGCCAGCTCACCACCCCGAGACGGCGGGGCCTACGAGCAGTACTTC. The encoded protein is CASSPPRDGGAYEQYF.